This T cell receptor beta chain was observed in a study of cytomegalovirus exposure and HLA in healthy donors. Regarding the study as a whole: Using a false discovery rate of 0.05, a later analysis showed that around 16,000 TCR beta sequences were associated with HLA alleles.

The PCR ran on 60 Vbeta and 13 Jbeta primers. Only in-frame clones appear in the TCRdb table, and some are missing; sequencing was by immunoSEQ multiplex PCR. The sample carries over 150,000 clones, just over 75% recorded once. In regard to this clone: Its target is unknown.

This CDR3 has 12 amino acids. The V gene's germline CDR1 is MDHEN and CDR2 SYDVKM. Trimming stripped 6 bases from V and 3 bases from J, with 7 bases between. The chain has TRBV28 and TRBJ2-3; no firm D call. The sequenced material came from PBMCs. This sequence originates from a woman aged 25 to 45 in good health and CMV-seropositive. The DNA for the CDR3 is TGTGCCAGCAGCCACAGAACAGATACGCAGTATTTT. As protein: CASSHRTDTQYF.